One and the same sample provided the 22 T cell receptor beta chains below, sequenced in a study of immune heterogeneity within non-small cell lung tumors. Multiplex PCR amplified the TCR beta CDR3 region. Its first round ran for nine to eleven cycles with 32 V and 13 J primers. MiXCR, applied by TCRdb to the multiplex PCR reads, yields one record per CDR3 protein. The sample lists approximately 12,000 distinct CDR3 sequences, 22% occurring once. Each sample used roughly 0.65 ug of genomic DNA from bulk tumor tissue. Several biopsies were spaced far apart within each primary tumor and obtained as surgery took place. Newly diagnosed with untreated non-small cell lung cancer, the patients underwent curative surgery. Sequences were obtained from lung tumor tissue. The receptor source for this set is a man aged 55 to 70 with non-small cell lung cancer.

This clonotype was detected a few times. The chain combines TRBV27 with TRBJ2-3; the D call may be TRBD1 or TRBD2 (5 bases each). The germline CDR1 and CDR2 sequences are MNHEY and SMNVEV (reference sequence). This CDR3 comprises 15 residues. V was pared by 8 bases and J by 0 bases, with 15 bases between. CDR3: CASGWGGPSTDTQYF. CDR3 nucleotides: TGTGCCAGCGGCTGGGGCGGGCCTAGCACAGATACGCAGTATTTT.

The table lists this clonotype with a few counts. The V call is TRBV14, the J call TRBJ1-1, with a tentative D call TRBD1 (6 bases). CDR1 is SGHDN, CDR2 FVKESK, per germline. Between the trimmed V and J ends, which lost 2 bases and 0 bases, there was a span of 10 bases. This CDR3 region has 15 residues. The CDR3: CASSQLGQMNTEAFF. The CDR3 DNA is TGTGCCAGCAGCCAACTTGGACAGATGAACACTGAAGCTTTCTTT.

This clonotype was counted between two and nine times. This chain uses TRBV7-2 with TRBJ1-2, with 8 positions matching TRBD1. The CDR3 totals 15 residues. CDR1 and CDR2 (germline): SGHTA, FQGNSA. The J segment lost 4 bases and the V segment lost 1 base, leaving 5 bases of the junction unmatched. CDR3 coding DNA: TGTGCCAGCAGCTTAGGGCAGGGGGCTGGCTATGGCTACACCTTC. This encodes CASSLGQGAGYGYTF.

The chain combines TRBV6-4 with TRBJ2-6; either TRBD1 or TRBD2 may supply D (5 bases each). In germline, CDR1 is MRHNA, CDR2 SNTAGT. The CDR3 loop spans 14 amino acids. V lost 7 bases to trimming and J lost 4 bases, with 11 bases between them. The CDR3 here is CASTPGPGANVLTF. The CDR3 DNA reads TGTGCCAGCACCCCGGGACCGGGGGCCAACGTCCTGACTTTC.

The chain carries TRBV10-1 and TRBJ2-7, with 8 nucleotides matching TRBD1. The junction had 8 bases not matched to a gene; V was cut back by 2 bases and J by 5 bases. The CDR3 consists of 15 residues. CDR1 and CDR2 from the germline V gene are WNHNN and SYGVQD (reference sequence). CDR3 DNA: TGCGCCAGCAGTGAGAGGGACAGGCCCGTGGACGAGCAGTACTTC. It yields the protein CASSERDRPVDEQYF.

The rearrangement links TRBV5-1 to TRBJ1-1; 7 positions agree with TRBD1. V dropped 2 bases and J dropped 4; count of bases not matched to a gene: 14. The CDR3 covers 17 residues. The germline CDR1 and CDR2 sequences are SGHRS and YFSETQ. The DNA of the CDR3 is TGCGCCAGCAGCTTCCCCCGGGACAGCGCATCGGGCACTGAAGCTTTCTTT. Translation gives CASSFPRDSASGTEAFF. The variable domain in full, completed from reference TRBV5-1 and TRBJ1-1, reads KAGVTQTPRYLIKTRGQQVTLSCSPISGHRSVSWYQQTPGQGLQFLFEYFSETQRNKGNFPGRFSGRQFSNSRSEMNVSTLELGDSALYLCASSFPRDSASGTEAFFGQGTRLTVV.

By share of the sample, this clonotype is medium-sized. The chain uses TRBV20-1 and TRBJ2-7; tentatively, D is TRBD1 (5 bases). The CDR3 is 12 amino acids. The ends were cut back, 7 bases at V and 0 bases at J, with 10 bases in the middle. Looked up from germline, CDR1 is DFQATT and CDR2 is SNEGSKA (reference sequence). Written as DNA, the CDR3 is TGCAGTGTGCAGGGTAGCTCCTACGAGCAGTACTTC. Translating it yields CSVQGSSYEQYF.

This clonotype came up many times. V is TRBV20-1 and J is TRBJ2-1; 12 bases line up with TRBD2. V shed 6 bases and J 7 bases; nucleotides not matched to a gene: 10. This CDR3 contains 15 residues. Germline V gene sequence: CDR1 DFQATT, CDR2 SNEGSKA (reference sequence). Here the CDR3 DNA reads TGCAGTGCGCTTCTAGCGGGAGGGCCCTGGAATGAGCAGTTCTTC. This encodes CSALLAGGPWNEQFF.

DNA for the CDR3: TGTGCCAGCAGCTCAGGACTAGGGACTAGCGGGACCCAGTACTTC. Amino acid sequence: CASSSGLGTSGTQYF. V is TRBV11-2 and J is TRBJ2-5, with 11 bases aligning to TRBD2. Germline-derived CDR1 and CDR2 are SGHAT and FQNNGV. The trim removed 4 bases at V and 7 bases at J, leaving 8 bases unmatched. The length of the CDR3 is 15 residues.

This clonotype ranks as medium-sized. This chain connects TRBV6-4 to TRBJ1-1; D is unresolved. Trimming took 3 bases from V and 5 from J, leaving 10 bases between them. Germline V gives CDR1 MRHNA, CDR2 SNTAGT. This CDR3 region has 13 residues. The CDR3 sequence is CASSEKVGTEAFF. The CDR3 DNA reads TGTGCCAGCAGTGAGAAGGTGGGGACTGAAGCTTTCTTT.

This clonotype came up a few times. The chain couples TRBV3-1 to TRBJ1-2; D gene unclear. CDR3 length equals 14 residues. V lost 1 base and J 5 bases, leaving 11 bases between the germline ends. Germline CDR1 LGHDT, CDR2 YNNKEL (reference sequence). The CDR3 DNA reads as TGTGCCAGCAGCCAAGTCTCACTCAATTATGGCTACACCTTC. Translating it yields CASSQVSLNYGYTF.

This clonotype was picked up a small number of times. CDR3 nucleotide sequence: TGTGCCTCCCCCCTCTTTTCTGGCGTTGATGAGCAGTTCTTC. This encodes CASPLFSGVDEQFF. The chain carries TRBV30 and TRBJ2-1; D call uncertain. The CDR3 length is 14 residues. Germline V gene data show CDR1 as GTSNPN and CDR2 as SVGIG (reference sequence). Trimming took 7 bases from V and 8 from J, leaving 21 bases between them. Looking up the rest from reference TRBV30 and TRBJ2-1 gives the full variable domain: SQTIHQWPATLVQPVGSPLSLECTVEGTSNPNLYWYRQAAGRGLQLLFYSVGIGQISSEVPQNLSASRPQDRQFILSSKKLLLSDSGFYLCASPLFSGVDEQFFGPGTRLTVL.

With regard to this clonotype: Because the CDR3 is missing its conserved closing phenylalanine or tryptophan, this is likely a read error. The J gene is TRBJ1-2, the V gene TRBV20-1; the D gene is possibly TRBD1 (5 bases). Trimming shortened V by 5 bases and J by 4 bases, and 17 bases separated the two germline ends. The CDR3 has 14 amino acids. CDR1 and CDR2 from the germline V gene are DFQATT and SNEGSKA (reference sequence). CDR3 amino acids: CSALGGGTVYGYTL. DNA for the CDR3: TGCAGTGCTCTGGGGGGTGGGACCGTCTATGGCTACACCCTC.

The rearrangement joins TRBV27 to TRBJ1-5, with 9 bases matching TRBD1. Trimming took 4 bases from V and 5 from J; bases not matched to a gene: 0. Germline values: CDR1 MNHEY, CDR2 SMNVEV (reference sequence). The CDR3 has 13 amino acids. In nucleotides, the CDR3 is TGTGCCAGCAGTTGGACAGGGGATCAGCCCCAGCATTTT. Translated: CASSWTGDQPQHF.

The rearrangement links TRBV30 to TRBJ1-5; the match to TRBD1 covers 9 bases. Trimming cost V 2 bases and J 3 bases; bases outside gene matches: 8. In germline, CDR1 is GTSNPN, CDR2 SVGIG (reference sequence). This CDR3 comprises 16 residues. The CDR3: CAWSKLGTGINQPQHF. The CDR3 DNA reads as TGTGCCTGGAGTAAGTTAGGGACAGGGATCAATCAGCCCCAGCATTTT.

The chain couples TRBV15 to TRBJ2-5; 9 bases align to TRBD2. Trimming removed 5 bases from V and 4 bases from J; junction bases left unmatched: 11. CDR3 length: 16 amino acids. The germline V gene has CDR1 LNHNV and CDR2 YYDKDF (reference sequence). The DNA for the CDR3 is TGTGCCACCAGCGGACAAACGAATAGCGGGAGAGAGACCCAGTACTTC. Translated: CATSGQTNSGRETQYF.

The V and J genes are TRBV7-7 and TRBJ2-7; 8 nucleotides align to TRBD2. The CDR3 extends over 14 amino acids. CDR1 and CDR2 from the germline V gene are SSHAT and FNYEAQ (reference sequence). Trimming at V came to 5 bases and at J to 6 bases, leaving 9 bases not matched to a gene. The DNA for the CDR3 is TGTGCCAGCAGCCCCTCGGATAGCGGGATCGAGCAGTACTTC. Translated: CASSPSDSGIEQYF.

This clonotype came up a few times. The gene calls are TRBV5-1 and TRBJ1-1; no reliable D call. The CDR3 contains 13 residues. The germline CDR1 and CDR2 sequences are SGHRS and YFSETQ. The V and J ends lost 4 bases and 4 bases respectively, with 11 bases between them. CDR3 protein: CASSPDTLTEAFF. The CDR3, as DNA: TGCGCCAGCAGCCCCGACACTCTCACTGAAGCTTTCTTT.

This clonotype has more than one count but fewer than ten. This chain links TRBV5-1 with TRBJ2-6; D gene ambiguous. Germline V CDR1 and CDR2: SGHRS, YFSETQ. V dropped 5 bases and J dropped 0 bases, with 12 bases sitting between them. This CDR3 spans 16 amino acids. The CDR3 nucleotides read TGCGCCAGCAGGTTCTCCGGAGACTCTGGGGCCAACGTCCTGACTTTC. This gives the protein CASRFSGDSGANVLTF. The whole variable domain, remainder taken from reference TRBV5-1 and TRBJ2-6, is KAGVTQTPRYLIKTRGQQVTLSCSPISGHRSVSWYQQTPGQGLQFLFEYFSETQRNKGNFPGRFSGRQFSNSRSEMNVSTLELGDSALYLCASRFSGDSGANVLTFGAGSRLTVL.

As to this clonotype: A junction boundary mismatches the germline segment, possibly from a read error. The genes are TRBV20-1 and TRBJ2-1; 11 bases line up with TRBD2. The CDR3 has 14 residues. The germline V gene encodes CDR1 DFQATT and CDR2 SNEGSKA (reference sequence). CDR3 sequence (DNA): TGCAGTGCCATTAGCGGGAGGGGTGGCAATGGGCAGTTCTTC. Its translation: CSAISGRGGNGQFF.

This clonotype was seen more than once but under ten times. The CDR3 DNA is TGTGCGGGGGGGAGCGAGGGAGAGACCCAGTACTTC. Its translation: CAGGSEGETQYF. This sequence joins TRBV12-5 and TRBJ2-5, with TRBD2 identical over 7 bases. This CDR3 contains 12 residues. The germline V gene has CDR1 LGHNT and CDR2 FRNRAP.

This clonotype occurred many times. The CDR3: CASSQRGQGVRNQPQHF. CDR3 sequence (DNA): TGTGCCAGTAGTCAACGAGGACAGGGCGTTCGGAATCAGCCCCAGCATTTT. This chain connects TRBV19 to TRBJ1-5; TRBD1 agrees at 8 bases. From germline, CDR1 is LNHDA and CDR2 SQIVND (reference sequence). After removal of 5 bases from V and 4 bases from J, the junction contained 13 bases not matched to a gene. CDR3 length: 17 residues. Together with reference TRBV19 and TRBJ1-5, the CDR3 gives the full variable domain: DGGITQSPKYLFRKEGQNVTLSCEQNLNHDAMYWYRQDPGQGLRLIYYSQIVNDFQKGDIAEGYSVSREKKESFPLTVTSAQKNPTAFYLCASSQRGQGVRNQPQHFGDGTRLSIL.